These 22 T cell receptor beta chains came from one sample sequenced in a study of cytomegalovirus exposure and HLA in healthy donors. Amplification used 60 Vbeta primers and 13 Jbeta primers. Clones were read by immunoSEQ multiplex PCR, and TCRdb kept only the in-frame ones, dropping some. The sample lists 150,000 to 200,000 clones, around 74% seen once, with under 2% in the top ten. The sequenced sample was PBMCs. Receptors originate from a girl aged 10-17 years in good health and CMV-seropositive.

The rearrangement links TRBV5-5 to TRBJ1-4; 10 nucleotides agree with TRBD1. V was clipped by 4 bases and J by 8 bases; unmatched bases: 5. This CDR3 comprises 14 residues. Germline-derived CDR1 and CDR2 are SGHKS and YYEKEE (reference sequence). The CDR3 sequence: CASSRGQGNEKLFF. In DNA, the CDR3 is TGTGCCAGCAGCCGGGGACAGGGGAACGAAAAACTGTTTTTT.

This chain joins TRBV19 and TRBJ1-4; no firm D call. Trimming shortened V by 2 bases and J by 8 bases, and 15 bases separated the two germline ends. The CDR3 consists of 15 residues. Germline-derived CDR1 and CDR2 are LNHDA and SQIVND (reference sequence). The DNA for the CDR3 is TGTGCCAGTAGTATACTCCCGACTCTGGAGGAAAAACTGTTTTTT. The encoded protein is CASSILPTLEEKLFF.

This chain uses TRBV5-6 with TRBJ1-4; D might be TRBD1 (5 bases). In germline, CDR1 is SGHDT, CDR2 YYEEEE. With 0 bases removed from V and 7 bases from J, the gap between germline ends came to 16 bases. This CDR3 is 16 amino acids long. CDR3 DNA sequence: TGTGCCAGCAGCTTGGGTGGAGGGGCGCCGGGTGAAAAACTGTTTTTT. This gives the protein CASSLGGGAPGEKLFF.

This clone has just a few counts. The chain couples TRBV19 to TRBJ1-2; TRBD1 is a possible D gene (6 bases). Germline CDR1 and CDR2: LNHDA and SQIVND (reference sequence). The CDR3 is 14 amino acids. Deletions cut 1 base from V and 8 bases from J, with 14 bases between. CDR3 residues: CASSIVGGARGYTF. The CDR3 nucleotides are TGTGCCAGTAGTATAGTCGGGGGGGCGCGCGGCTACACCTTC.

The gene calls are TRBV5-1 and TRBJ2-7; 8 bases map to TRBD1. Unmatched junction bases numbered 7, after V lost 2 bases and J lost 3 bases. The CDR3 is 15 amino acids. CDR1 SGHRS and CDR2 YFSETQ come from the germline V gene. The CDR3 loop reads CASSLGTGGNYEQYF. CDR3 in DNA: TGCGCCAGCAGCTTAGGTACAGGGGGGAACTACGAGCAGTACTTC.

The rearrangement links TRBV7-8 to TRBJ2-7; D is possibly TRBD2 (6 bases). The CDR3 runs 15 residues. CDR1 SGHVS and CDR2 FQNEAQ come from the germline V gene. Deletions cut 0 bases from V and 7 bases from J, with 16 bases between. CDR3 sequence (DNA): TGTGCCAGCAGCTTAGCTGGAGGGATGGTTGGAGAGCAGTACTTC. This translates into CASSLAGGMVGEQYF.

The chain links TRBV5-1 to TRBJ1-1; D is ambiguous. Germline V CDR1 and CDR2: SGHRS, YFSETQ. This CDR3 has 15 residues. Trimming removed 4 bases at V and 1 base at J, with 14 bases between. The CDR3 DNA is TGCGCCAGCAGCGAAATACGCGCCGGGAACACTGAAGCTTTCTTT. As protein: CASSEIRAGNTEAFF.

The V gene is TRBV15, the J gene TRBJ1-4; D gene ambiguous. CDR1 LNHNV and CDR2 YYDKDF come from the germline V gene (reference sequence). CDR3 length equals 16 residues. V lost 1 base to trimming and J lost 0 bases, with 9 bases between them. CDR3 sequence reads: CATSRVREPTNEKLFF. The CDR3 region has the DNA TGTGCCACCAGCAGAGTGAGAGAACCAACTAATGAAAAACTGTTTTTT. Using reference TRBV15 and TRBJ1-4 for the parts outside the CDR3, the full variable domain is DAMVIQNPRYQVTQFGKPVTLSCSQTLNHNVMYWYQQKSSQAPKLLFHYYDKDFNNEADTPDNFQSRRPNTSFCFLDIRSPGLGDTAMYLCATSRVREPTNEKLFFGSGTQLSVL.

This clone has just one count. The rearrangement joins TRBV9 to TRBJ1-6; no clear D gene. The CDR3 loop spans 18 amino acids. Deletions cut 0 bases from V and 0 bases from J, with 13 bases between. Germline lookup yields CDR1 SGDLS and CDR2 YYNGEE. The chain's CDR3 is CASSVDPQASSYNSPLHF. The CDR3, as DNA: TGTGCCAGCAGCGTAGATCCCCAGGCGAGCTCCTATAATTCACCCCTCCACTTT.

J is TRBJ2-3 and V is TRBV25-1, with 12 bases identical to TRBD1. Trimming took 9 bases from V and 1 from J; bases not matched to a gene: 2. Germline CDR1 reads MGHDK; CDR2 reads SYGVNS. The CDR3 runs to 14 residues. CDR3 DNA sequence: TGTGCCAGTGGGGACAGGGGGCGCACAGATACGCAGTATTTT. Translation gives CASGDRGRTDTQYF. Full variable domain (rest looked up from reference TRBV25-1 and TRBJ2-3): EADIYQTPRYLVIGTGKKITLECSQTMGHDKMYWYQQDPGMELHLIHYSYGVNSTEKGDLSSESTVSRIRTEHFPLTLESARPSHTSQYLCASGDRGRTDTQYFGPGTRLTVL.

This chain links TRBV19 with TRBJ1-6; 8 bases map to TRBD1. The germline gives CDR1 LNHDA, CDR2 SQIVND (reference sequence). V dropped 4 bases and J dropped 7; count of bases not matched to a gene: 3. The CDR3 is 14 residues long. The CDR3 spells CASSNGQGNSPLHF. CDR3 sequence (DNA): TGTGCCAGTAGTAACGGACAGGGCAATTCACCCCTCCACTTT.

The chain carries TRBV4-3 and TRBJ2-6, with D tentatively TRBD2 (6 bases). CDR1 and CDR2 (germline): LGHNA, YSLEER. CDR3 length: 17 amino acids. Trimming pared 0 bases from V and 0 bases from J, leaving 9 bases between. The CDR3 here is CASSQEGGISGANVLTF. DNA of the CDR3: TGCGCCAGCAGCCAAGAGGGGGGAATCTCTGGGGCCAACGTCCTGACTTTC.

V and J are TRBV10-1 and TRBJ2-1, with a weak D call TRBD1 (8 bases). Per germline, CDR1 WNHNN and CDR2 SYGVQD (reference sequence). V shed 3 bases and J shed 7 bases, with 16 bases lying between them. The CDR3 is made up of 15 amino acids. This CDR3 is CASSDLTGEGNEQFF. The CDR3 DNA sequence: TGCGCCAGCAGTGACCTGACAGGGGAGGGAAATGAGCAGTTCTTC.

The chain recombines TRBV4-1 with TRBJ1-1, with no clear D. The CDR3 consists of 17 residues. Germline-derived CDR1 and CDR2 are MGHRA and YSYEKL. The ends were cut back, 3 bases at V and 0 bases at J, with 17 bases in the middle. CDR3 amino acids: CASSQWWAGSMNTEAFF. CDR3 bases: TGCGCCAGCAGCCAGTGGTGGGCAGGAAGCATGAACACTGAAGCTTTCTTT.

This clone occurred once. J is TRBJ2-7 and V is TRBV5-1; 7 bases line up with TRBD2. The CDR3 is made up of 15 amino acids. CDR1 and CDR2 from the germline V gene are SGHRS and YFSETQ. Unmatched junction bases numbered 5, after V lost 0 bases and J lost 2 bases. The DNA of the CDR3 is TGCGCCAGCAGCTTGGTGGCGGGGGAGACCTACGAGCAGTACTTC. Translated, it gives CASSLVAGETYEQYF. Looking up the rest from reference TRBV5-1 and TRBJ2-7 gives the full variable domain: KAGVTQTPRYLIKTRGQQVTLSCSPISGHRSVSWYQQTPGQGLQFLFEYFSETQRNKGNFPGRFSGRQFSNSRSEMNVSTLELGDSALYLCASSLVAGETYEQYFGPGTRLTVT.

This clone was picked up a small number of times. V usage is TRBV6-1 and J usage is TRBJ2-7, with 7 positions matching TRBD1. CDR1 and CDR2 (germline): MNHNS, SASEGT. The CDR3 is made up of 14 amino acids. V gave up 5 bases and J gave up 0 bases; unmatched junction bases: 4. This CDR3 reads CASSPWTGSYEQYF. The CDR3 nucleotides are TGTGCCAGCAGTCCATGGACAGGCTCCTACGAGCAGTACTTC.

The V and J genes are TRBV25-1 and TRBJ1-4; tentatively, D is TRBD1 (5 bases). The germline CDR1 and CDR2 sequences are MGHDK and SYGVNS. The CDR3 contains 14 residues. Trimming pared 4 bases from V and 8 bases from J, leaving 14 bases between. The CDR3 is CASSVQGGGEKLFF. The CDR3 region has the DNA TGTGCCAGCAGTGTTCAGGGTGGGGGGGAAAAACTGTTTTTT.

The chain uses TRBV5-6 and TRBJ2-3; the D gene is possibly TRBD1 (6 bases). CDR1 is SGHDT, CDR2 YYEEEE, per germline. CDR3 size: 16 residues. V was clipped by 3 bases and J by 1 base, with 15 bases between them. The CDR3 here is CASSYLTGIRTDTQYF. The CDR3 coding sequence is TGTGCCAGCAGCTACTTAACAGGGATTCGCACAGATACGCAGTATTTT.

The CDR3 protein is CASSPSGGYYNEQFF. The DNA for the CDR3 is TGTGCCAGCAGCCCTAGCGGGGGGTACTACAATGAGCAGTTCTTC. J is TRBJ2-1 and V is TRBV7-2; 11 bases fit TRBD2. Looked up from germline, CDR1 is SGHTA and CDR2 is FQGNSA. V was clipped by 5 bases and J by 3 bases; unmatched bases: 3. The CDR3 consists of 15 residues.

This chain's CDR3 is CASSFGQDIQYF. The CDR3 DNA sequence: TGTGCCAGCAGCTTTGGACAGGACATTCAGTACTTC. The chain combines TRBV5-4 with TRBJ2-4; TRBD1 agrees at 7 bases. V shed 2 bases and J 8 bases; nucleotides not matched to a gene: 1. CDR1 and CDR2 from the germline V gene are SGHNT and YYREEE (reference sequence). This CDR3 comprises 12 residues.

The J gene is TRBJ2-1, the V gene TRBV7-9, with unresolved D. Trimming stripped 10 bases from V and 9 bases from J, with 10 bases between. CDR1 and CDR2 from the germline V gene are SEHNR and FQNEAQ (reference sequence). This CDR3 is 10 amino acids long. CDR3 sequence reads: CATSQLEQFF. The CDR3 nucleotides read TGTGCCACCTCACAGCTTGAGCAGTTCTTC.

The chain carries TRBV7-6 and TRBJ2-2, with D tentatively TRBD2 (5 bases). The V and J ends lost 1 base and 1 base respectively, with 7 bases between them. Germline V gene lookup returns CDR1 SGHVS and CDR2 FNYEAQ. The length of the CDR3 is 15 residues. CDR3 sequence (DNA): TGTGCCAGCAGCTTAGATGGGAGGAACACCGGGGAGCTGTTTTTT. This translates into CASSLDGRNTGELFF.